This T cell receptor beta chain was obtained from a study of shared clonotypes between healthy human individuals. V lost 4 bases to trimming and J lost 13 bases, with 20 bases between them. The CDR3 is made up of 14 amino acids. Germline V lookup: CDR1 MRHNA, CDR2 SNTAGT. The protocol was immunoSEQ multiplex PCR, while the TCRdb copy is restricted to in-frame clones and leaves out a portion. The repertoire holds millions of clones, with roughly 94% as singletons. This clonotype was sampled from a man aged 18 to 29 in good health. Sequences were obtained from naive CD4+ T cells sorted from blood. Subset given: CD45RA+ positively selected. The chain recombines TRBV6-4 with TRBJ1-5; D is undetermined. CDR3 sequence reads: CASSADLTANPQHF. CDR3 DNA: TGTGCCAGCAGTGCGGACCTAACCGCCAATCCACAGCATTTT.